Detailed here is one TCR beta chain. The germline gives CDR1 WNHNN, CDR2 SYGVQD (reference sequence). The CDR3 spans 12 residues. Trimming removed 8 bases at V and 3 bases at J, with 10 bases between. The sample belongs to a study of T cell clones after liver transplantation. The overall study: Samples came from ITN030ST, which attempted immunosuppression withdrawal within 2 years of liver transplantation. TCRbeta sequencing after a pre-transplant mixed lymphocyte reaction identified graft-donor-reactive clones, later tracked in post-transplant blood. Until 12-24 months post-transplant, subjects got standard immunosuppression and no induction.

The table came from immunoSEQ multiplex PCR; TCRdb's copy has only in-frame clones and leaves some out. Here the sample spans around 97,000 clones, about 86% being singletons. Unstimulated PBMCs were sorted into CD3+CD4+ and CD3+CD8+ populations. The chain uses TRBV10-1 and TRBJ2-5, with D perhaps TRBD1 (6 bases). This TCR was sampled from a human patient who received a liver transplant. Some T cells may possibly be graft donor cells. The starting material was CD4+ T cells from blood, obtained approximately 4 years after liver transplant. In DNA, the CDR3 is TGCGCCAGCCCAAAGGGGGAAGAGACCCAGTACTTC. Translated: CASPKGEETQYF.